These 24 T cell receptor beta chains came from one sample sequenced in a study of HIV-infected children after antiretroviral therapy interruption. Unique molecular identifiers were included in an RNA-based 3' RACE TCR library. One entry per CDR3 protein, called by TCRdb with MiXCR from the 3' RACE reads. The sample lists about 89,000 distinct CDR3 sequences; roughly 6.4% were seen once. Treatment denoted: PENTA 11 planned treatment interruption arm or continuous ART arm. The material was CD45RA+ CD4+ T cells from PBMCs, pooled from several time points, obtained from a donor given antiretroviral therapy, either interrupted or continuous. Subset described: naive CD4+ CD45RA+ CD45RO- T cells. These receptors all come from a pool of human donors with HIV.

This clonotype was seen ten or more times. The rearrangement links TRBV7-2 to TRBJ1-1; D uncertain. Germline CDR1 reads SGHTA; CDR2 reads FQGNSA. The CDR3 is made up of 13 amino acids. V lost 6 bases to trimming and J lost 0 bases, with 8 bases between them. The DNA of the CDR3 is TGTGCCAGCAGTAGGATAATGAACACTGAAGCTTTCTTT. As protein: CASSRIMNTEAFF.

This clonotype showed up just once. V gene TRBV7-9 combines with J gene TRBJ2-2, with D hard to call. Germline V gene sequence: CDR1 SEHNR, CDR2 FQNEAQ (reference sequence). The V and J ends lost 5 bases and 6 bases respectively, with 16 bases between them. The CDR3 extends over 15 amino acids. For the CDR3, the DNA is TGTGCCAGCAGCAAAGCGAATAAGGGCTCCGGGGAGCTGTTTTTT. Protein sequence: CASSKANKGSGELFF.

This clonotype is medium-sized by share. This chain joins TRBV12-3 or TRBV12-4 and TRBJ2-3; the match to TRBD1 covers 10 bases. The CDR3 has 14 amino acids. V lost 4 bases, J lost 6 bases, and 4 bases stayed unmatched. The CDR3 coding sequence is TGTGCCAGCAGTTCCCGACAGGGGGCGGATACGCAGTATTTT. This codes for CASSSRQGADTQYF.

In its sample, this clonotype was seen many times. The chain uses TRBV12-3 or TRBV12-4 and TRBJ2-3; TRBD1 matches at 9 bases. Trimming removed 6 bases from V and 4 bases from J; junction bases left unmatched: 8. The CDR3 is made up of 15 amino acids. The CDR3 is CASRRSRDRADTQYF. The CDR3 coding sequence is TGTGCCAGCAGACGGAGCCGGGACAGGGCAGATACGCAGTATTTT.

The chain joins TRBV28 to TRBJ1-5; 10 nucleotides agree with TRBD1. Looked up from germline, CDR1 is MDHEN and CDR2 is SYDVKM. After removal of 5 bases from V and 3 bases from J, the junction contained 1 base not matched to a gene. The CDR3 loop spans 14 amino acids. CDR3 DNA sequence: TGTGCCAGCAGTGGGACAGGGGTCAATCAGCCCCAGCATTTT. Amino acids: CASSGTGVNQPQHF. Full variable domain (remainder filled in from reference TRBV28 and TRBJ1-5): DVKVTQSSRYLVKRTGEKVFLECVQDMDHENMFWYRQDPGLGLRLIYFSYDVKMKEKGDIPEGYSVSREKKERFSLILESASTNQTSMYLCASSGTGVNQPQHFGDGTRLSIL.

This clonotype was seen ten or more times. This sequence joins TRBV24-1 and TRBJ2-3, with a possible D match to TRBD1 (5 bases). The germline CDR1 and CDR2 sequences are KGHDR and SFDVKD. This CDR3 is built from 15 residues. Trimming took off 10 bases at V and 2 bases at J, with 18 bases between the two ends. Here the CDR3 reads CATRSGKLTTDTQYF. CDR3 nucleotide sequence: TGTGCCACAAGATCAGGGAAGTTGACCACAGATACGCAGTATTTT.

This clonotype was recorded many times. This chain uses TRBV10-3 with TRBJ2-1; D remains ambiguous. This CDR3 is built from 13 residues. V lost 2 bases and J 5 bases, leaving 7 bases between the germline ends. The germline V gene encodes CDR1 ENHRY and CDR2 SYGVKD. Written as DNA, the CDR3 is TGTGCCATCAGTGAGCAGCGAAACAATGAGCAGTTCTTC. Protein: CAISEQRNNEQFF.

This clonotype was recorded many times. The chain employs TRBV7-3 and TRBJ2-7, with TRBD1 identical over 7 bases. From germline, CDR1 is SGHTA and CDR2 FQGTGA. The junction had 5 bases not matched to a gene; V was cut back by 5 bases and J by 4 bases. The CDR3 runs 13 residues. CDR3 DNA: TGTGCCAGCAGCCCAAGGGGGCAGTACGAGCAGTACTTC. Translation gives CASSPRGQYEQYF.

Ten or more counts support this clonotype. The chain links TRBV6-2 or TRBV6-3 to TRBJ2-3; D is possibly TRBD2 (5 bases). V gave up 5 bases and J gave up 2 bases, with 8 bases separating them. CDR1 MNHEY and CDR2 SVGEGT come from the germline V gene. The CDR3 loop spans 13 amino acids. CDR3 nucleotide sequence: TGTGCCAGCAGTGGACTTATCACAGATACGCAGTATTTT. Protein product: CASSGLITDTQYF.

The V gene is TRBV7-9, the J gene TRBJ1-1; D is unresolved. The germline V gene encodes CDR1 SEHNR and CDR2 FQNEAQ (reference sequence). V lost 10 bases and J lost 5, with 17 bases in between. The CDR3 contains 13 residues. CDR3 protein: CATTAAVGTEAFF. CDR3 nucleotides: TGTGCCACCACCGCCGCTGTGGGGACTGAAGCTTTCTTT.

This clonotype was counted ten times or more. J is TRBJ1-5 and V is TRBV12-3 or TRBV12-4, with D unresolved. The CDR3 length is 13 residues. V was cut by 3 bases and J by 5 bases, with 8 bases left in between. Here the CDR3 reads CASSFRKDQPQHF. As DNA, the CDR3 is TGTGCCAGCAGTTTCAGGAAGGATCAGCCCCAGCATTTT.

Ten or more counts support this clonotype. The CDR3, as DNA: TGCAGCGTTGAAGGCAGCCAAGAGACCCAGTACTTC. Translated: CSVEGSQETQYF. The J gene is TRBJ2-5, the V gene TRBV29-1; D uncertain. Trimming removed 1 base from V and 1 base from J, with 4 bases in between. The CDR3 has 12 amino acids. The germline V gene has CDR1 SQVTM and CDR2 ANQGSEA.

There are many counts of this clonotype. The chain couples TRBV6-6 to TRBJ1-1; 9 bases line up with TRBD1. J gave up 1 base and V 5 bases, and 11 bases lay outside the gene matches. Germline CDR1 and CDR2: MNHNY and SVGAGI (reference sequence). This CDR3 contains 17 residues. Here the CDR3 DNA reads TGTGCCAGCAGTCCAAACAGGGGGCGCGGACCGAACACTGAAGCTTTCTTT. Its translation is CASSPNRGRGPNTEAFF.

This clonotype was seen a handful of times. The V call is TRBV10-2, the J call TRBJ1-5; perhaps TRBD1 as D (6 bases). Germline lookup yields CDR1 WSHSY and CDR2 SAAADI. CDR3 length equals 14 residues. V was clipped by 10 bases and J by 6 bases, with 19 bases between them. This CDR3 reads CATCDGGEGQPQHF. For the CDR3, the DNA is TGCGCCACGTGTGATGGGGGCGAGGGTCAGCCCCAGCATTTT.

This chain joins TRBV7-2 and TRBJ2-7, with 8 bases fitting TRBD2. The CDR3 loop spans 14 amino acids. Looked up from germline, CDR1 is SGHTA and CDR2 is FQGNSA. The J segment lost 6 bases and the V segment lost 5 bases, leaving 9 bases of the junction unmatched. The CDR3: CASSPRTSLVEQYF. The CDR3 nucleotides are TGTGCCAGCAGCCCAAGGACTAGCCTAGTCGAGCAGTACTTC.

This clonotype was counted many times. J is TRBJ1-2 and V is TRBV29-1; D gene uncertain. The CDR3 is 13 amino acids. In germline, CDR1 is SQVTM, CDR2 ANQGSEA. V lost 3 bases and J 2 bases, leaving 10 bases between the germline ends. The CDR3 DNA sequence: TGCAGCGTTGAGGACGAGGGAAACTATGGCTACACCTTC. Encoded protein: CSVEDEGNYGYTF.

This clonotype has at least ten counts. This sequence joins TRBV14 and TRBJ2-5; D unclear. The length of the CDR3 is 12 residues. Looked up from germline, CDR1 is SGHDN and CDR2 is FVKESK. V was shortened by 4 bases and J by 5 bases, with 8 bases between the two germline ends. CDR3 in amino acids: CASSLLRETQYF. In nucleotides, the CDR3 is TGTGCCAGCAGCCTCCTACGGGAGACCCAGTACTTC.

For this clonotype: A read error is possible here, since a much larger clone lies one base away. The chain combines TRBV27 with TRBJ2-3; 12 bases align to TRBD2. The CDR3 length is 14 residues. V lost 9 bases, J lost 6 bases, and 7 bases stayed unmatched. The germline gives CDR1 MNHEY, CDR2 SMNVEV (reference sequence). The CDR3 is CARTSGSAPDTQYF. The CDR3 nucleotides are TGTGCCAGGACTAGCGGGAGTGCCCCGGATACGCAGTATTTT.

This clonotype was counted many times. CDR3 sequence: CASSRGTPPNYGYTF. CDR3 sequence (DNA): TGTGCCAGCAGTCGTGGGACACCTCCTAACTATGGCTACACCTTC. This chain links TRBV27 with TRBJ1-2, with D perhaps matching TRBD1 (6 bases). The CDR3 extends over 15 amino acids. Trimming removed 5 bases at V and 0 bases at J, with 13 bases between. Per the germline V gene, CDR1 is MNHEY and CDR2 is SMNVEV (reference sequence).

This clonotype was detected many times. This CDR3 is CASSLTGENSPLHF. Written as DNA, the CDR3 is TGTGCCAGCAGCTTAACCGGAGAGAATTCACCCCTCCACTTT. The chain combines TRBV7-3 with TRBJ1-6; D unclear. V was clipped by 0 bases and J by 7 bases, with 7 bases between them. The germline CDR1 and CDR2 sequences are SGHTA and FQGTGA. This CDR3 spans 14 amino acids.

A note on this clonotype: This may arise from a read error, as a much more abundant clone is one base away. This chain connects TRBV29-1 to TRBJ1-2; D gene uncertain. The CDR3 has 12 amino acids. Germline lookup yields CDR1 SQVTM and CDR2 ANQGSEA. CDR3 in amino acids: CSAERDNYGYTF. The CDR3 bases are TGCAGCGCTGAACGAGATAACTATGGCTACACCTTC.

This clonotype occurred many times. The V gene is TRBV7-2, the J gene TRBJ2-7; D gene uncertain. The CDR3 covers 13 residues. Germline values: CDR1 SGHTA, CDR2 FQGNSA. V lost 5 bases and J 3 bases, leaving 11 bases between the germline ends. In DNA form, the CDR3 reads TGTGCCAGCAGCGCCCGGGCCTTCTACGAGCAGTACTTC. It codes for CASSARAFYEQYF.

The genes are TRBV6-5 and TRBJ2-1; weak D call: TRBD1 (5 bases). Germline assignment: CDR1 MNHEY and CDR2 SVGAGI. Between the trimmed V and J ends, which lost 0 bases and 9 bases, there was a span of 27 bases. The CDR3 spans 19 residues. CDR3 region: CASSYSAGRRAILEAEQFF. As DNA, the CDR3 is TGTGCCAGCAGTTACTCGGCAGGGCGCCGGGCGATACTTGAGGCTGAGCAGTTCTTC.

This clonotype has at least ten counts. The chain couples TRBV5-4 to TRBJ2-3; 7 bases are shared with TRBD2. CDR1 SGHNT and CDR2 YYREEE come from the germline V gene (reference sequence). The CDR3 is 14 amino acids. V lost 0 bases, J lost 2 bases, and 0 bases stayed unmatched. CDR3 sequence reads: CASSLERDTDTQYF. The CDR3 DNA reads TGTGCCAGCAGCTTGGAGCGGGACACAGATACGCAGTATTTT.